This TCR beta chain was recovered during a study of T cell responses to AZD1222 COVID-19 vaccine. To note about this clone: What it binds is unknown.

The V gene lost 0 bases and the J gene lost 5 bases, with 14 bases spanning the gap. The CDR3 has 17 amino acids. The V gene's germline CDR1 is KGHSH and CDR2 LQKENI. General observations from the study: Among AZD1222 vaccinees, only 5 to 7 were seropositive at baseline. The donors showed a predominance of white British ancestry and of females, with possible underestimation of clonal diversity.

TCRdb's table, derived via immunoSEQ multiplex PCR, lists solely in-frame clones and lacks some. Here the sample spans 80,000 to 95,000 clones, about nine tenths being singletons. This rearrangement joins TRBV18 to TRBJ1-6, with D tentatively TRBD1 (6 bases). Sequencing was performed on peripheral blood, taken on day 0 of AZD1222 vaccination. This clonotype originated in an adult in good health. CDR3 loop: CASSPPSQGRHNSPLHF. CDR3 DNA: TGTGCCAGCTCACCACCGTCCCAGGGGCGACATAATTCACCCCTCCACTTT.